What follows are 31 T cell receptor beta chains derived from one specimen sequenced in a study of T cells in Graves' hyperthyroidism and ophthalmopathy. Regions amplified from RNA transcripts were the TCR beta CDR3 regions. HTBI primers were the set used in a first-round RT-PCR of the TCR CDR3. TCRdb reprocessed the multiplex PCR reads via MiXCR and lists one record per CDR3 protein. The sample carries fewer than 450,000 distinct CDR3 sequences, over 12% recorded once. The sample comprised blood. All receptors derive from a middle-aged man with Graves' ophthalmopathy.

The table lists this clonotype with many counts. The genes are TRBV11-2 and TRBJ2-7, with TRBD2 matching 10 bases. Germline V gene lookup returns CDR1 SGHAT and CDR2 FQNNGV. With 4 bases clipped from V and 0 bases from J, the junction kept 12 bases outside the gene matches. The CDR3 spans 18 residues. Written as DNA, the CDR3 is TGTGCCAGCAGCTCTACACAGGCGGGACTAGCGCACTCCTACGAGCAGTACTTC. Protein sequence: CASSSTQAGLAHSYEQYF.

The chain is built from TRBV27 and TRBJ1-2, with TRBD1 matching over 7 bases. The ends lost 7 bases at V and 0 bases at J; junction bases unmatched: 5. The CDR3 loop spans 14 amino acids. CDR1 and CDR2 from the germline V gene are MNHEY and SMNVEV (reference sequence). CDR3 nucleotides: TGTGCCAGCACCAAACAGGGGTCTAACTATGGCTACACCTTC. It yields the protein CASTKQGSNYGYTF.

A few counts support this clonotype. The rearrangement uses TRBV24-1 and TRBJ2-6, with 8 bases lining up with TRBD2. This CDR3 spans 15 amino acids. The J segment lost 2 bases and the V segment lost 9 bases, leaving 5 bases of the junction unmatched. From germline, CDR1 is KGHDR and CDR2 SFDVKD. The CDR3 coding sequence is TGTGCCACCTCGGGGGGGCTAGCTGGGGCCAACGTCCTGACTTTC. Its protein product is CATSGGLAGANVLTF.

This clonotype was observed many times. The CDR3 DNA reads TGTGCCAGCAGCTTAGGCCCCCGGGACATGACCTACGAGCAGTACTTC. This gives the protein CASSLGPRDMTYEQYF. V and J are TRBV7-9 and TRBJ2-7; a weak D match, TRBD1 (6 bases). The V gene's germline CDR1 is SEHNR and CDR2 FQNEAQ (reference sequence). V gave up 1 base and J gave up 2 bases, with 15 bases separating them. The CDR3 is 16 amino acids.

V usage is TRBV19 and J usage is TRBJ2-7, with TRBD2 as a possible D gene (7 bases). Germline V gene lookup returns CDR1 LNHDA and CDR2 SQIVND (reference sequence). The V and J ends lost 3 bases and 3 bases respectively, with 12 bases between them. CDR3 size: 14 residues. CDR3 protein: CASSMGGAGYEQYF. Here the CDR3 DNA reads TGTGCCAGTAGTATGGGGGGGGCCGGCTACGAGCAGTACTTC.

The gene calls are TRBV5-1 and TRBJ2-3, with D tentatively TRBD1 (6 bases). V was trimmed by 3 bases and J by 2 bases, leaving 19 bases between them. This CDR3 contains 17 residues. Germline loops: CDR1 SGHRS, CDR2 YFSETQ. The CDR3 DNA reads as TGCGCCAGCAGCTCCTCATCGGGGACAAGAAACACAGATACGCAGTATTTT. Residues: CASSSSSGTRNTDTQYF.

This clonotype was seen only a few times. The chain couples TRBV20-1 to TRBJ2-7, with 15 bases fitting TRBD2. Germline CDR1 reads DFQATT; CDR2 reads SNEGSKA (reference sequence). Trimming at V came to 5 bases and at J to 4 bases, leaving 12 bases not matched to a gene. This CDR3 is built from 17 residues. The CDR3 is CSAYLRTSGRGKYEQYF. The CDR3 DNA sequence: TGCAGTGCTTATCTGCGGACTAGCGGGAGGGGAAAGTACGAGCAGTACTTC.

V usage is TRBV4-1 and J usage is TRBJ2-1; no clear D gene. V lost 1 base and J 3 bases, leaving 7 bases between the germline ends. Germline CDR1 MGHRA, CDR2 YSYEKL. This CDR3 is 14 amino acids long. This CDR3 is CASSQVSDYNEQFF. CDR3 nucleotides: TGCGCCAGCAGCCAAGTAAGCGACTACAATGAGCAGTTCTTC.

This clonotype came up a few times. This chain joins TRBV19 and TRBJ2-4; 9 bases align to TRBD1. Germline V gene lookup returns CDR1 LNHDA and CDR2 SQIVND (reference sequence). Unmatched junction bases numbered 12, after V lost 6 bases and J lost 6 bases. CDR3 length: 16 residues. This CDR3 is CASRSAPGQGSNIQYF. In DNA form, the CDR3 reads TGTGCCAGTAGATCCGCGCCGGGACAGGGCTCAAACATTCAGTACTTC.

This chain connects TRBV5-1 to TRBJ2-2, with D perhaps TRBD2 (6 bases). This CDR3 region has 18 residues. Germline loops: CDR1 SGHRS, CDR2 YFSETQ. V lost 2 bases to trimming and J lost 4 bases, with 21 bases between them. In DNA, the CDR3 is TGCGCCAGCAGCTTCGCCGCCGGGACCCACGGGAGCACCGGGGAGCTGTTTTTT. This gives the protein CASSFAAGTHGSTGELFF. Variable domain in full (rest from reference TRBV5-1 and TRBJ2-2): KAGVTQTPRYLIKTRGQQVTLSCSPISGHRSVSWYQQTPGQGLQFLFEYFSETQRNKGNFPGRFSGRQFSNSRSEMNVSTLELGDSALYLCASSFAAGTHGSTGELFFGEGSRLTVL.

This clonotype was counted many times. J is TRBJ2-5 and V is TRBV11-2; D ambiguous. V lost 3 bases and J lost 5, with 7 bases in between. This CDR3 comprises 12 residues. The V gene's germline CDR1 is SGHAT and CDR2 FQNNGV. This CDR3 reads CASSFGWETQYF. The CDR3 bases are TGTGCCAGCAGCTTCGGATGGGAGACCCAGTACTTC.

This clonotype showed up just a few times. J is TRBJ1-1 and V is TRBV6-1; D gene unclear. Looked up from germline, CDR1 is MNHNS and CDR2 is SASEGT. The CDR3 covers 13 residues. V was cut by 6 bases and J by 1 base, with 9 bases left in between. Here the CDR3 DNA reads TGTGCCAGCAGCGCGGAAAGGAACACTGAAGCTTTCTTT. The encoded protein is CASSAERNTEAFF.

The V call is TRBV11-2, the J call TRBJ2-1; 8 bases agree with TRBD2. CDR1 and CDR2 from the germline V gene are SGHAT and FQNNGV. The CDR3 consists of 16 residues. V gave up 8 bases and J gave up 2 bases; unmatched junction bases: 11. The CDR3 loop reads CASGTGGTRAYNEQFF. CDR3 nucleotide sequence: TGTGCCAGCGGGACGGGCGGGACTAGAGCCTACAATGAGCAGTTCTTC.

The chain carries TRBV9 and TRBJ1-3, with a possible D match to TRBD1 (5 bases). The CDR3 runs 13 residues. CDR1 is SGDLS and CDR2 is YYNGEE in the germline V gene. With 3 bases removed from V and 5 bases from J, the gap between germline ends came to 9 bases. The CDR3 DNA is TGTGCCAGCAGCGCGGGACGGAGAAACACCATATATTTT. Translated: CASSAGRRNTIYF.

This clonotype was detected many times. The chain uses TRBV11-2 and TRBJ1-2; D is uncertain. The CDR3 is 14 amino acids. The germline CDR1 and CDR2 sequences are SGHAT and FQNNGV. V was trimmed by 5 bases and J by 4 bases, leaving 14 bases between them. The chain's CDR3 is CASSLLGSSYGYTF. Here the CDR3 DNA reads TGTGCCAGCAGCCTATTAGGGAGTAGCTATGGCTACACCTTC. Full variable domain (remainder filled in from reference TRBV11-2 and TRBJ1-2): EAGVAQSPRYKIIEKRQSVAFWCNPISGHATLYWYQQILGQGPKLLIQFQNNGVVDDSQLPKDRFSAERLKGVDSTLKIQPAKLEDSAVYLCASSLLGSSYGYTFGSGTRLTVV.

The chain couples TRBV27 to TRBJ1-5; no clear D. Trimming stripped 5 bases from V and 4 bases from J, with 15 bases between. This CDR3 has 15 residues. CDR1 is MNHEY and CDR2 is SMNVEV in the germline V gene (reference sequence). CDR3 in amino acids: CASSDHNKRNQPQHF. The CDR3 coding sequence is TGTGCCAGCAGTGACCACAATAAAAGAAATCAGCCCCAGCATTTT.

A word on this clonotype: It may be a read error: a sequence one base away is much more abundant. The chain uses TRBV12-3 or TRBV12-4 and TRBJ2-7; 9 nucleotides match TRBD1. Trimming removed 5 bases from V and 6 bases from J; junction bases left unmatched: 11. The CDR3 is made up of 15 amino acids. The CDR3 reads CASSRRGQGICEQYF. The CDR3 nucleotides read TGTGCCAGCAGTCGCCGTGGACAGGGGATCTGCGAGCAGTACTTC.

This clonotype occurred many times. The J gene is TRBJ1-3, the V gene TRBV6-1, with D unresolved. Germline CDR1 is MNHNS and CDR2 is SASEGT. V lost 4 bases to trimming and J lost 3 bases, with 4 bases between them. The CDR3 has 12 residues. For the CDR3, the DNA is TGTGCCAGCAGTGTGGTTGGAAACACCATATATTTT. Protein sequence: CASSVVGNTIYF.

This clonotype was picked up many times. The rearrangement joins TRBV24-1 to TRBJ2-2, with 8 nucleotides matching TRBD1. The CDR3 spans 16 residues. Germline CDR1 and CDR2: KGHDR and SFDVKD. V lost 5 bases to trimming and J lost 1 base; unmatched junction nucleotides: 5. The CDR3 here is CATSVPGQGNTGELFF. The CDR3 DNA is TGTGCCACCAGTGTCCCCGGACAGGGGAACACCGGGGAGCTGTTTTTT.

Many counts were recorded for this clonotype. The chain has TRBV28 and TRBJ1-5; 11 bases line up with TRBD1. The V segment lost 11 bases and the J segment 5 bases; nucleotides outside the gene matches: 17. The germline V gene encodes CDR1 MDHEN and CDR2 SYDVKM. The CDR3 loop spans 17 amino acids. The CDR3 sequence is CAVPGTGGNRRHQPQHF. The DNA for the CDR3 is TGTGCCGTTCCCGGGACAGGGGGTAACCGCCGGCATCAGCCCCAGCATTTT.

This clonotype has ten or more counts. J is TRBJ2-5 and V is TRBV7-9; 14 bases match TRBD2. The CDR3 runs to 16 residues. V shed 4 bases, J shed 3 bases, and the junction held 4 bases outside the gene matches. Germline V lookup: CDR1 SEHNR, CDR2 FQNEAQ (reference sequence). The CDR3 is CASSSRGLAGEETQYF. CDR3 bases: TGTGCCAGCAGCTCCCGGGGACTAGCGGGAGAAGAGACCCAGTACTTC.

About this clonotype itself: Possible read error: a much larger clone is one base away. The rearrangement joins TRBV12-3 or TRBV12-4 to TRBJ1-2; TRBD1 matches at 9 bases. The CDR3 length is 14 residues. The CDR3 bases are TGTGCCAGCAGCTTCCGGGACAGGGTCGGTGGCTACGCCTTC. Translating gives CASSFRDRVGGYAF.

This clonotype was seen more than once but under ten times. The chain uses TRBV10-3 and TRBJ2-3, with D uncertain. This CDR3 comprises 11 residues. Germline CDR1 reads ENHRY; CDR2 reads SYGVKD. V lost 6 bases and J lost 5, with 6 bases in between. Here the CDR3 DNA reads TGTGCCATCAGGCGAGGAGATACGCAGTATTTT. This gives the protein CAIRRGDTQYF.

This clonotype appeared many times. This chain links TRBV27 with TRBJ2-5; D unclear. The germline gives CDR1 MNHEY, CDR2 SMNVEV (reference sequence). The CDR3 is 13 residues long. V was pared by 5 bases and J by 3 bases, with 10 bases between. The CDR3 is CASSGLLKETQYF. The DNA of the CDR3 is TGTGCCAGCAGTGGTCTCCTAAAAGAGACCCAGTACTTC.

This clonotype came up many times. The V call is TRBV4-1, the J call TRBJ2-3; D perhaps matches TRBD1 (6 bases). Trimming shortened V by 2 bases and J by 2 bases, and 8 bases separated the two germline ends. CDR1 and CDR2 (germline): MGHRA, YSYEKL. This CDR3 is built from 14 residues. This CDR3 reads CASSQNRDTDTQYF. CDR3 coding DNA: TGCGCCAGCAGCCAAAACAGGGACACAGATACGCAGTATTTT.

This clonotype was recorded at least ten times. This chain connects TRBV27 to TRBJ2-3, with D perhaps TRBD1 (7 bases). There are 16 residues in the CDR3. Germline CDR1 MNHEY, CDR2 SMNVEV (reference sequence). V lost 4 bases and J 3 bases, leaving 17 bases between the germline ends. CDR3 in DNA: TGTGCCAGCAGTTCGTACAGGGGCGCGGGGACAGATACGCAGTATTTT. Translating it yields CASSSYRGAGTDTQYF.

The chain carries TRBV24-1 and TRBJ2-3, with 7 bases matching TRBD2. The germline V gene has CDR1 KGHDR and CDR2 SFDVKD. This CDR3 has 13 amino acids. The V and J ends lost 5 bases and 6 bases, in that order; junction bases with no gene match: 4. CDR3 DNA sequence: TGTGCCACCAGTGCGGGAGGCTGGGATACGCAGTATTTT. This encodes CATSAGGWDTQYF.

This clonotype was detected a few times. The V call is TRBV29-1, the J call TRBJ2-1; D is ambiguous. V was trimmed by 2 bases and J by 1 base, leaving 12 bases between them. Germline V lookup: CDR1 SQVTM, CDR2 ANQGSEA. The CDR3 runs to 15 residues. The CDR3 here is CSVETGRRSYNEQFF. For the CDR3, the DNA is TGCAGCGTTGAAACGGGTCGGCGATCCTACAATGAGCAGTTCTTC.

This clonotype was observed many times. This chain uses TRBV12-3 or TRBV12-4 with TRBJ1-1; no reliable D call. V was clipped by 6 bases and J by 1 base, with 9 bases between them. The CDR3 consists of 13 residues. The CDR3 loop reads CASRTDGNTEAFF. In DNA, the CDR3 is TGTGCCAGCAGGACGGACGGGAACACTGAAGCTTTCTTT.

This clonotype was observed at least ten times. The chain is built from TRBV11-3 and TRBJ1-1; perhaps TRBD1 as D (5 bases). CDR1 and CDR2 from the germline V gene are SGHNT and YENEEA. V lost 0 bases and J 4 bases, leaving 12 bases between the germline ends. The CDR3 is 15 residues long. CDR3 region: CASSLDPPGTTEAFF. As DNA, the CDR3 is TGTGCCAGCAGCTTAGATCCGCCAGGGACCACTGAAGCTTTCTTT.

This clonotype was counted ten times or more. The J gene is TRBJ2-5, the V gene TRBV3-1; unclear D gene. CDR3 size: 15 residues. V was trimmed by 6 bases and J by 1 base, leaving 15 bases between them. The germline V gene encodes CDR1 LGHDT and CDR2 YNNKEL (reference sequence). The CDR3 coding sequence is TGTGCCAGCAGAACCGGGCCACGCCGCCAAGAGACCCAGTACTTC. Its protein is CASRTGPRRQETQYF.